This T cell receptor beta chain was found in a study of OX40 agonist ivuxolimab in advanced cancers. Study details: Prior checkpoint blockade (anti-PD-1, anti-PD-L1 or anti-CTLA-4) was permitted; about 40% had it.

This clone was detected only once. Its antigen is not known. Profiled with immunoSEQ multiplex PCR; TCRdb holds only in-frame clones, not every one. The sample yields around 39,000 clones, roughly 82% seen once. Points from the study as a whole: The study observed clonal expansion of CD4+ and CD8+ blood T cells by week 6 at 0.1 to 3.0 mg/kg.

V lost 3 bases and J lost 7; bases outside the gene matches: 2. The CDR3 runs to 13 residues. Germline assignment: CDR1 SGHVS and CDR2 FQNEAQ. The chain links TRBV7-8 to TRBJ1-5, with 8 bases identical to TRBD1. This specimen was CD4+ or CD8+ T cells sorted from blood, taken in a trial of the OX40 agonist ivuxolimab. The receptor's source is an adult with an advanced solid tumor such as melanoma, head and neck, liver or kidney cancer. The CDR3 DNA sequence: TGTGCCAGCAGCTTGACAGGGGACCAGCCCCAGCATTTT. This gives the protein CASSLTGDQPQHF. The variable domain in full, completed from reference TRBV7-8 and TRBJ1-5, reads GAGVSQSPRYKVAKRGQDVALRCDPISGHVSLFWYQQALGQGPEFLTYFQNEAQLDKSGLPSDRFFAERPEGSVSTLKIQRTQQEDSAVYLCASSLTGDQPQHFGDGTRLSIL.